Listed below are T cell receptor beta chains from one sample, sequenced in a study of human T cells and chemical hapten exposure. TCRdb independently ran MiXCR on the RACE reads; one entry per CDR3 protein. The sample shows 150,000 to 200,000 distinct CDR3 sequences, more than 14% of them seen only once. Sequencing was performed on whole blood, taken in connection with sensitization to the hapten diphenylcyclopropenone (DPC). These receptors all come from a woman in her 30s with alopecia areata. Some clones in this sample may be carry-over from other donors' samples. Both conserved end residues are part of each CDR3. A D gene is named only where the DNA matches it firmly. Not all rows give a size; the values are once, few, many and, for expanded clones, a class.

>TRBJ2-5|few|NA|13|TRBV7-7
TGTGCTAGCAGCTTGTTGCAGTCAGAGACCCAGTACTTC
CASSLLQSETQYF
>TRBJ2-1|few|TRBD1|15|TRBV7-2
TGTGCCAGCAGCCGGGACAGGGATTCCTACAATGAGCAGTTCTTC
CASSRDRDSYNEQFF
>TRBJ1-6|few|NA|11|TRBV6-6
TGTGCCAGCCGCTATAATTCACCCCTCCACTTT
CASRYNSPLHF
>TRBJ1-5|once|TRBD1|15|TRBV7-2
TGTGCCAGCAGTTTAGGACAGGGTGAATATCAGCCCCAGCATTTT
CASSLGQGEYQPQHF
>TRBJ2-2|many|NA|19|TRBV18
TGTGCCAGCTCACAACTGGCGCGGTTAGCTCGGTCGAACACCGGGGAGCTGTTTTTT
CASSQLARLARSNTGELFF
>TRBJ2-1|NA|TRBD2|15|TRBV5-1
TGCGCCAGCAGCTTGGGACTAGCGGGAGCCGATGAGCAGTTCTTC
CASSLGLAGADEQFF
>TRBJ2-3|few|TRBD1|14|TRBV11-2
TGTGCCAGCAGCCCGCAAACAGGGGGCTATACGCAGTATTTT
CASSPQTGGYTQYF
>TRBJ2-7|NA|TRBD1|15|TRBV7-9
TGTGCCAGCAGTCAAGGGGGACAGGGGGCCCACGAGCAGTACTTC
CASSQGGQGAHEQYF
>TRBJ1-2|many|TRBD1|14|TRBV29-1
TGCAGCGTTGGGGGGACAGGGCGAAACTATGGCTACACCTTC
CSVGGTGRNYGYTF
>TRBJ2-7|many|TRBD1|13|TRBV6-2/TRBV6-3
TGTGCCAGCAGCCGGACAGGGGCCTACGAGCAGTACTTC
CASSRTGAYEQYF
>TRBJ2-7|many|NA|12|TRBV28
TGTGCCAGCAGTTCTACTCTGGGCGAGCAGTACTTC
CASSSTLGEQYF
>TRBJ1-1|NA|NA|12|TRBV29-1
TGCAGCGTTGGGGGGGGAGGCACTGAAGCTTTCTTT
CSVGGGGTEAFF
>TRBJ2-1|NA|TRBD2|20|TRBV4-2
TGTGCCAGCAGCCAAGGGGCCGGATTGCCGGGACTAGCGAAATACAATGAGCAGTTCTTC
CASSQGAGLPGLAKYNEQFF
>TRBJ2-7|few|NA|15|TRBV6-5
TGTGCCAGCAGTTACTCGAACGGGTCTCCCTACGAGCAGTACTTC
CASSYSNGSPYEQYF
>TRBJ2-7|NA|TRBD2|15|TRBV28
TGTGCCAGCAGTTTAGCAGTTAGCGGGGATTACGAGCAGTACTTC
CASSLAVSGDYEQYF
>TRBJ1-2|few|TRBD1|14|TRBV7-2
TGTGCCAGCAGCCTCCCGGGACAGGGGGATGGCTACACCTTC
CASSLPGQGDGYTF
>TRBJ2-3|few|NA|14|TRBV6-1
TGTGCCAGCACCAGAGGGGCGTCCACAGATACGCAGTATTTT
CASTRGASTDTQYF
>TRBJ1-2|many|NA|12|TRBV7-9
TGTGCCAGCAGTCCCGACAGCTATGGCTACACCTTC
CASSPDSYGYTF
>TRBJ2-1|few|NA|14|TRBV6-2/TRBV6-3
TGTGCCAGCAGTTACCGGGGGAGTAGGAATGAGCAGTTCTTC
CASSYRGSRNEQFF
>TRBJ1-4|NA|NA|15|TRBV4-2
TGTGCCAGCAGCCAAGATAGGGGAACGGATGAAAAACTGTTTTTT
CASSQDRGTDEKLFF
>TRBJ2-5|NA|TRBD1|14|TRBV7-9
TGTGCCAGCACCCGTGACAGGGAACAAGAGACCCAGTACTTC
CASTRDREQETQYF
>TRBJ2-2|few|NA|12|TRBV12-3/TRBV12-4
TGTGCCAGCAGTTTTGGGGTCGGGGAGCTGTTTTTT
CASSFGVGELFF
>TRBJ1-5|few|NA|13|TRBV27
TGTGCCAGCAGTTTATCGTATGTCCAGCCCCAGCATTTT
CASSLSYVQPQHF
>TRBJ2-5|few|NA|13|TRBV7-9
TGTGCCAGCAGGAGGCCCCTGGGGGAGACCCAGTACTTC
CASRRPLGETQYF
>TRBJ1-6|NA|TRBD1|16|TRBV18
TGTGCCAGCTCACCTACGAGACAGGGCGGTGATTCACCCCTCCACTTT
CASSPTRQGGDSPLHF
>TRBJ2-2|NA|NA|11|TRBV28
TGTGCCAGCAGTTTGGGGCGGGAGCTGTTTTTT
CASSLGRELFF
>TRBJ2-1|NA|NA|11|TRBV29-1
TGCAGCGGGGAGGCGGTAGGTGAGCAGTTCTTC
CSGEAVGEQFF
>TRBJ1-6|few|NA|17|TRBV11-2
TGTGCCAGCAGCTTAGTTCTTTCGGGGGTTTTAAATTCACCCCTCCACTTT
CASSLVLSGVLNSPLHF
>TRBJ2-7|NA|TRBD1|15|TRBV5-1
TGCGCCAGCAGCCCGACAACAGGGGGGTCGCAAGAGCAGTACTTC
CASSPTTGGSQEQYF
>TRBJ2-5|NA|NA|13|TRBV5-5
TGTGCCAGCAGCTTGGCACTAGTTGCGACCCAGTACTTC
CASSLALVATQYF
>TRBJ1-5|NA|TRBD1|15|TRBV7-2
TGTGCCAGCAGCAGCCGGGACAGCGGAAATCAGCCCCAGCATTTT
CASSSRDSGNQPQHF
>TRBJ1-1|many|TRBD1|14|TRBV28
TGTGCCAGCAGTACTGGACAGGTTTGGACTGAAGCTTTCTTT
CASSTGQVWTEAFF
>TRBJ1-1|many|TRBD1|17|TRBV11-2
TGTGCCAGCAGCTTGTCAGCCGGGACAGGGGGGTACACTGAAGCTTTCTTT
CASSLSAGTGGYTEAFF
>TRBJ1-5|NA|NA|15|TRBV28
TGTGCCAGCAGTTCCCTATTACAGGGTTACCAGCCCCAGCATTTT
CASSSLLQGYQPQHF
>TRBJ2-1|few|NA|15|TRBV11-1
TGTGCCAGCAGCTTTGCGGGGGCCATTAAAAATGAGCAGTTCTTC
CASSFAGAIKNEQFF
>TRBJ1-5|NA|NA|15|TRBV12-3/TRBV12-4
TGTGCCAGCAGGTCACAAGGGTCATCAAATCAGCCCCAGCATTTT
CASRSQGSSNQPQHF
>TRBJ2-2|many|NA|14|TRBV18
TGTGCCAGCAGCCCGGACAGGAACACCGGGGAGCTGTTTTTT
CASSPDRNTGELFF
>TRBJ1-4|NA|TRBD1|11|TRBV28
TGTGCCAGCAGTTCCCAGGGGGGCCTGTTTTTT
CASSSQGGLFF
>TRBJ1-1|few|NA|9|TRBV29-1
TGCAGCGTTGAGGCTGAAGCTTTCTTT
CSVEAEAFF
>TRBJ2-7|NA|TRBD1|15|TRBV5-1
TGCGCCAGCAGCGAAGGGACAGGAATCCCCCACGAGCAGTACTTC
CASSEGTGIPHEQYF
>TRBJ2-5|few|NA|15|TRBV21-1
TGTGCCAGCAGCGAACGACAGGCGGACCAAGAGACCCAGTACTTC
CASSERQADQETQYF
>TRBJ2-5|NA|NA|14|TRBV18
TGTGCCAGCTCACCATGGGCAGGGAAAGAGACCCAGTACTTC
CASSPWAGKETQYF
>TRBJ2-4|few|NA|14|TRBV5-4
TGTGCCAGCAGTTCGGATCTAGCCAAAAACATTCAGTACTTC
CASSSDLAKNIQYF
>TRBJ2-7|NA|NA|12|TRBV15
TGTGCCACCAGCAGGGGCCCAGGGGAGCAGTACTTC
CATSRGPGEQYF
>TRBJ2-5|NA|TRBD1|15|TRBV11-2
TGTGCCAGCAGCTTGCCACAGGGGAAACGAGAGACCCAGTACTTC
CASSLPQGKRETQYF
>TRBJ1-1|few|NA|15|TRBV29-1
TGCAGCGTTACGGAAAGGCAGGGTCTAGGCACTGAAGCTTTCTTT
CSVTERQGLGTEAFF
>TRBJ1-1|few|NA|13|TRBV12-5
TGTGCTAGTGCCGGCGGGGAAAACACTGAAGCTTTCTTT
CASAGGENTEAFF
>TRBJ1-6|many|NA|14|TRBV28
TGTGCCAGCAGTCCCCGGGGGGACAATTCACCCCTCCACTTT
CASSPRGDNSPLHF
>TRBJ1-1|NA|NA|15|TRBV10-3
TGTGCCATCAGTGATCGGCCACGGGACAACACTGAAGCTTTCTTT
CAISDRPRDNTEAFF
>TRBJ1-5|many|NA|14|TRBV20-1
TGCAGTGCTAGGAAACAGGGTGATCGTCAGCCCCAGCATTTT
CSARKQGDRQPQHF
>TRBJ2-5|many|TRBD2|14|TRBV20-1
TGCAGTGCTAGTCAGACTAGCGCACTGGAGACCCAGTACTTC
CSASQTSALETQYF
>TRBJ2-3|many|TRBD2|16|TRBV28
TGTGCCAGCAGTTTACCCAGCGGGAGTGGTACAGATACGCAGTATTTT
CASSLPSGSGTDTQYF
>TRBJ2-1|few|NA|13|TRBV12-3/TRBV12-4
TGTGCCAGCACCGGGAGTTCCTACAATGAGCAGTTCTTC
CASTGSSYNEQFF
>TRBJ2-7|NA|NA|14|TRBV12-3/TRBV12-4
TGTGCCAGCAGTTTATCCAGGGGGGTCTACGAGCAGTACTTC
CASSLSRGVYEQYF
>TRBJ2-1|NA|TRBD2|14|TRBV11-3
TGTGCCAGCAGCTTTGGCGGGAGCAACAATGAGCAGTTCTTC
CASSFGGSNNEQFF
>TRBJ1-1|few|NA|13|TRBV20-1
TGCAGTGCTAGAGAGGTGCTCAGGGCTGAAGCTTTCTTT
CSAREVLRAEAFF
>TRBJ2-7|NA|TRBD2|15|TRBV29-1
TGCAGCGTTGTACTAGCGGGAGTCATTGCCTACGAGCAGTACTTC
CSVVLAGVIAYEQYF
>TRBJ2-2|few|TRBD2|16|TRBV12-3/TRBV12-4
TGTGCCAGCAGTTTAGACGGTAGCGGGAGCACCGGGGAGCTGTTTTTT
CASSLDGSGSTGELFF
>TRBJ1-6|many|TRBD1|17|TRBV4-1
TGCGCCAGCAGCCAAGGGCCCCAAACAGGGGGCTATTCACCCCTCCACTTT
CASSQGPQTGGYSPLHF